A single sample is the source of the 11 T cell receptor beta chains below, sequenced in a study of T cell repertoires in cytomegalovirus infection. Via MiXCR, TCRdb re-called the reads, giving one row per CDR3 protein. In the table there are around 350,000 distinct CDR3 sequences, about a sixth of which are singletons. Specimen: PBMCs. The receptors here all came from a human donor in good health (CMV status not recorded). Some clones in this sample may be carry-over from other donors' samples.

The CDR3 DNA reads TGCAGTGGACGTTACAATGAGCAGTTCTTC. This sequence encodes CSGRYNEQFF. The chain couples TRBV20-1 to TRBJ2-1; D unclear. V lost 7 bases to trimming and J lost 4 bases, with 5 bases between them. This CDR3 spans 10 amino acids. Germline CDR1 reads DFQATT; CDR2 reads SNEGSKA (reference sequence).

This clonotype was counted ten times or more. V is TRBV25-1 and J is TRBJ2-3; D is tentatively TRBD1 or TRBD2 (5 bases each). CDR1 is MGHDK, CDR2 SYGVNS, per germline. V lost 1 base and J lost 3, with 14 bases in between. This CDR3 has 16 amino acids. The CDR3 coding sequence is TGTGCCAGCAGTGAATCCCCCGGGGCAGGGACAGATACGCAGTATTTT. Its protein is CASSESPGAGTDTQYF.

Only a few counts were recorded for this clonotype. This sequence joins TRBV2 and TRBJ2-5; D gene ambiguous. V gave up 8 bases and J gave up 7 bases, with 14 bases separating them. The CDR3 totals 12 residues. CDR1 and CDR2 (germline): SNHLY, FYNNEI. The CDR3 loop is CASSLADVTQYF. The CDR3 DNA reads TGTGCCAGCTCCCTCGCAGATGTGACCCAGTACTTC.

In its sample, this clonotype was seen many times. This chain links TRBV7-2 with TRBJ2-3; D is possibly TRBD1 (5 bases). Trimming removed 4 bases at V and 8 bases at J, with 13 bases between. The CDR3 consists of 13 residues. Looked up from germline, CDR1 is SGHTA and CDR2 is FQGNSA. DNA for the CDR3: TGTGCCAGCAGCTCGAGGACCCAGGGTACGCAGTATTTT. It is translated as CASSSRTQGTQYF.

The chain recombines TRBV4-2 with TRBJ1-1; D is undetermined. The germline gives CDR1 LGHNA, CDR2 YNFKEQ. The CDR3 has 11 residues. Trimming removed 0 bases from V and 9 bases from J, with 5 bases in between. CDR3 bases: TGTGCCAGCAGCCAAGATACTCAAGCTTTCTTT. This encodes CASSQDTQAFF.

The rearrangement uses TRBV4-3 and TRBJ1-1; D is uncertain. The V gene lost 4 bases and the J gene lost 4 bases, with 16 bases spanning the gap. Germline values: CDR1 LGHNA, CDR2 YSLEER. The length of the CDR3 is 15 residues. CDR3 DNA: TGCGCCAGCAGCCGAGTTTCGGGGTCGCGCACTGAAGCTTTCTTT. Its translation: CASSRVSGSRTEAFF.

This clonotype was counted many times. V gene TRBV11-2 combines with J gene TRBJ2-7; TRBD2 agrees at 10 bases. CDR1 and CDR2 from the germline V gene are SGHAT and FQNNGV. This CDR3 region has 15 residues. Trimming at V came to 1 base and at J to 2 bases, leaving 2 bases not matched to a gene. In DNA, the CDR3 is TGTGCCAGCAGCTTAGTGAGCGGGAGGGCCTACGAGCAGTACTTC. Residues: CASSLVSGRAYEQYF.

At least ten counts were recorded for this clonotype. The CDR3 is CASSESRSQNTIYF. CDR3 DNA: TGTGCCAGCAGTGAAAGCCGGAGCCAGAACACCATATATTTT. The chain uses TRBV6-1 and TRBJ1-3; no firm D call. V lost 2 bases, J lost 7 bases, and 12 bases lay in between. This CDR3 comprises 14 residues. Germline lookup yields CDR1 MNHNS and CDR2 SASEGT.

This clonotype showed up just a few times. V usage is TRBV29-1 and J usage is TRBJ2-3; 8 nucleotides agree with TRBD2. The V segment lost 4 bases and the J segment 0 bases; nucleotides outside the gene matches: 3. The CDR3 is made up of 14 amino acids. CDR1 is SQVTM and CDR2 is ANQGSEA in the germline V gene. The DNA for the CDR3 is TGCAGCGTTGTGGCGGGGGGCAGCACAGATACGCAGTATTTT. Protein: CSVVAGGSTDTQYF.

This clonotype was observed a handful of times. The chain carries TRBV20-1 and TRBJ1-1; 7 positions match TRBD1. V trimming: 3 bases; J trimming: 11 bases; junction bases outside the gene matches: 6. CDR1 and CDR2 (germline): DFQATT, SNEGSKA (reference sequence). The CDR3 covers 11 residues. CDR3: CSARETGSAFF. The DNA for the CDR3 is TGCAGTGCTAGGGAGACAGGGAGTGCTTTCTTT.

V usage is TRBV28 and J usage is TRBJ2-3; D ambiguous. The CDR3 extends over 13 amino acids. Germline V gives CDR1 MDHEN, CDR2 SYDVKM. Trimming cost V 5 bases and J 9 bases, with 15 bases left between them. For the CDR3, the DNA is TGTGCCAGCAGTCCCCCCCTCGTAGAAACGCAGTATTTT. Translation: CASSPPLVETQYF.